Below are 25 T cell receptor beta chains sequenced from a single sample in a study of T cells in Graves' hyperthyroidism and ophthalmopathy. Amplified regions were TCR beta CDR3 sequences from RNA transcripts. The TCR CDR3 was amplified in a first-round RT-PCR using the HTBI primer set. TCRdb fed the multiplex PCR reads into MiXCR, producing one record per CDR3 protein. This sample has around 350,000 distinct CDR3 sequences, with approximately 14% found just once. Sequencing was performed on blood. The receptors stem from a woman aged 18-30 years with Graves' hyperthyroidism that later progressed to Graves' ophthalmopathy.

This clonotype was recorded a few times. CDR3 in amino acids: CASSLEGGVETQYF. The CDR3 region has the DNA TGTGCCAGCAGCCTCGAGGGAGGGGTAGAGACCCAGTACTTC. The chain combines TRBV9 with TRBJ2-5; 7 bases are a match to TRBD2. CDR3 size: 14 residues. The V gene end was trimmed by 4 bases and the J gene end by 4 bases; junction bases not matched to a gene: 7. Germline lookup yields CDR1 SGDLS and CDR2 YYNGEE.

This clonotype appeared a few times. The rearrangement joins TRBV12-3 or TRBV12-4 to TRBJ2-2; the D gene is possibly TRBD1 (6 bases). The CDR3 consists of 15 residues. The V gene lost 4 bases and the J gene lost 0 bases, with 9 bases spanning the gap. For the CDR3, the DNA is TGTGCCAGCAGTTCCGGACAGCCGAACACCGGGGAGCTGTTTTTT. Protein product: CASSSGQPNTGELFF.

A few counts support this clonotype. The chain combines TRBV5-1 with TRBJ2-2; D might be TRBD1 (7 bases). V was trimmed by 4 bases and J by 8 bases, leaving 21 bases between them. The germline V gene encodes CDR1 SGHRS and CDR2 YFSETQ. The CDR3 extends over 16 amino acids. CDR3 sequence (DNA): TGCGCCAGCAGCAGCAGGACAGGCGGGATCGGGGGGGAGCTGTTTTTT. Its protein is CASSSRTGGIGGELFF.

This clonotype was picked up a small number of times. The chain employs TRBV7-9 and TRBJ1-4, with TRBD1 as a possible D gene (6 bases). With 6 bases removed from V and 5 bases from J, the gap between germline ends came to 10 bases. CDR3 size: 13 residues. CDR1 is SEHNR and CDR2 is FQNEAQ in the germline V gene (reference sequence). The CDR3 is CASSTQGNEKLFF. In nucleotides, the CDR3 is TGTGCCAGCAGTACACAGGGAAATGAAAAACTGTTTTTT.

The sample holds many counts of this clonotype. The chain joins TRBV7-9 to TRBJ2-2; the D is unclear. Germline CDR1 and CDR2: SEHNR and FQNEAQ (reference sequence). The V and J ends lost 5 bases and 3 bases respectively, with 16 bases between them. The CDR3 consists of 16 residues. DNA for the CDR3: TGTGCCAGCAGCCCAAGATTGATAGAGTACACCGGGGAGCTGTTTTTT. It is translated as CASSPRLIEYTGELFF. The whole variable domain, remainder taken from reference TRBV7-9 and TRBJ2-2, is DTGVSQNPRHKITKRGQNVTFRCDPISEHNRLYWYRQTLGQGPEFLTYFQNEAQLEKSRLLSDRFSAERPKGSFSTLEIQRTEQGDSAMYLCASSPRLIEYTGELFFGEGSRLTVL.

Of note for this clonotype: A single base separates this from a much larger clone, so it may be a read error. CDR3 bases: TGTGCCGGCAGGGGGGAAGGCAATGAGCAGTTCTTC. Translation: CAGRGEGNEQFF. This sequence joins TRBV2 and TRBJ2-1, with a tentative D call TRBD1 (7 bases). This CDR3 is built from 12 residues. Germline V gives CDR1 SNHLY, CDR2 FYNNEI.

The table lists this clonotype with many counts. The chain combines TRBV28 with TRBJ2-7; D is unresolved. Looked up from germline, CDR1 is MDHEN and CDR2 is SYDVKM. Trimming cost V 2 bases and J 3 bases, with 11 bases left between them. The CDR3 loop spans 14 amino acids. CDR3 sequence: CASSLPHRYYEQYF. CDR3 sequence (DNA): TGTGCCAGCAGTTTACCACACCGGTACTACGAGCAGTACTTC.

Many counts were recorded for this clonotype. The V call is TRBV7-3, the J call TRBJ2-1, with unresolved D. CDR3 length: 12 residues. Per germline, CDR1 SGHTA and CDR2 FQGTGA. Trimming cost V 1 base and J 10 bases, with 8 bases left between them. The DNA for the CDR3 is TGTGCCAGCAGCTTAATGGGCGACGAGCAGTTCTTC. As protein: CASSLMGDEQFF.

This clonotype has more than one count but fewer than ten. V is TRBV10-3 and J is TRBJ2-2; 8 bases fit TRBD2. V shed 8 bases, J shed 6 bases, and the junction held 8 bases outside the gene matches. Looked up from germline, CDR1 is ENHRY and CDR2 is SYGVKD. The CDR3 sequence is 14 residues long. The CDR3 coding sequence is TGTGCCATCGGGGGGGGACTAGTAGCCGGGGAGCTGTTTTTT. This gives the protein CAIGGGLVAGELFF.

Ten or more counts support this clonotype. The chain combines TRBV24-1 with TRBJ2-5; D is tentatively TRBD1 or TRBD2 (6 bases each). The V gene's germline CDR1 is KGHDR and CDR2 SFDVKD. V was shortened by 3 bases and J by 1 base, with 26 bases between the two germline ends. CDR3 length: 20 amino acids. DNA of the CDR3: TGTGCCACCAGTGATCCCACAGGGCTGAGAGCGGGCGATCGCCAAGAGACCCAGTACTTC. Its protein is CATSDPTGLRAGDRQETQYF.

The chain is built from TRBV11-1 and TRBJ2-3; TRBD2 matches at 16 bases. This CDR3 has 18 amino acids. V gave up 6 bases and J gave up 0 bases; unmatched junction bases: 6. CDR1 and CDR2 from the germline V gene are SGHAT and FQDESV (reference sequence). The chain's CDR3 is CASRRGLAGGPSTDTQYF. CDR3 coding DNA: TGTGCCAGCAGAAGGGGACTAGCGGGAGGGCCTAGCACAGATACGCAGTATTTT. Drawing the rest from reference TRBV11-1 and TRBJ2-3, the complete variable domain is EAEVAQSPRYKITEKSQAVAFWCDPISGHATLYWYRQILGQGPELLVQFQDESVVDDSQLPKDRFSAERLKGVDSTLKIQPAELGDSAMYLCASRRGLAGGPSTDTQYFGPGTRLTVL.

This clonotype was detected only a few times. The V and J genes are TRBV29-1 and TRBJ2-1; no clear D. V was cut by 3 bases and J by 10 bases, with 13 bases left in between. CDR3 length equals 12 residues. CDR1 SQVTM and CDR2 ANQGSEA come from the germline V gene. The CDR3 is CSVDQASGEQFF. In nucleotides, the CDR3 is TGCAGCGTTGACCAGGCCTCCGGCGAGCAGTTCTTC.

This clonotype showed up many times. This chain uses TRBV12-3 or TRBV12-4 with TRBJ1-5; D gene uncertain. Trimming took 2 bases from V and 3 from J, leaving 8 bases between them. The CDR3 covers 14 residues. This CDR3 reads CASSLQLFNQPQHF. The CDR3 DNA sequence: TGTGCCAGCAGTTTACAGCTGTTCAATCAGCCCCAGCATTTT.

Only a few counts were recorded for this clonotype. The CDR3 reads CASSWGQGPLEYF. DNA for the CDR3: TGTGCCAGCAGTTGGGGACAGGGCCCTTTGGAGTACTTC. The chain uses TRBV28 and TRBJ2-5; 9 nucleotides line up with TRBD1. CDR3 length: 13 amino acids. The ends lost 4 bases at V and 12 bases at J; junction bases unmatched: 9. Germline V lookup: CDR1 MDHEN, CDR2 SYDVKM.

This clonotype came up once. The chain joins TRBV10-3 to TRBJ2-5; 8 positions agree with TRBD2. V shed 3 bases, J shed 4 bases, and the junction held 4 bases outside the gene matches. Germline V gene sequence: CDR1 ENHRY, CDR2 SYGVKD. The CDR3 is made up of 14 amino acids. CDR3 DNA sequence: TGTGCCATCAGTGAATCTAGCGGGCGAGAGACCCAGTACTTC. Amino acid sequence: CAISESSGRETQYF.

This clonotype came up many times. The CDR3 DNA sequence: TGCGCCAGCAGCGGGGCCGGGACAGAACGTGGATATGGCTACACCTTC. Translation: CASSGAGTERGYGYTF. This chain joins TRBV5-1 and TRBJ1-2; 7 nucleotides agree with TRBD1. The CDR3 runs 16 residues. V was clipped by 4 bases and J by 5 bases; unmatched bases: 14. Germline loops: CDR1 SGHRS, CDR2 YFSETQ.

There are many counts of this clonotype. The chain carries TRBV27 and TRBJ2-7; a weak D match, TRBD1 (6 bases). The CDR3 is made up of 19 amino acids. Deletions cut 7 bases from V and 0 bases from J, with 28 bases between. The germline CDR1 and CDR2 sequences are MNHEY and SMNVEV (reference sequence). CDR3 in amino acids: CASNSCGVEDSQTSYEQYF. CDR3 DNA: TGTGCCAGCAACTCTTGCGGAGTCGAGGACAGCCAAACCTCCTACGAGCAGTACTTC.

The chain has TRBV19 and TRBJ1-5; D is uncertain. V lost 5 bases, J lost 0 bases, and 14 bases lay in between. There are 16 residues in the CDR3. Germline-derived CDR1 and CDR2 are LNHDA and SQIVND (reference sequence). CDR3 sequence reads: CASSPKLSVSNQPQHF. The DNA for the CDR3 is TGTGCCAGTAGTCCAAAGTTGAGTGTTAGCAATCAGCCCCAGCATTTT.

V usage is TRBV20-1 and J usage is TRBJ2-1; D might be TRBD2 (6 bases). Trimming stripped 2 bases from V and 4 bases from J, with 15 bases between. CDR1 and CDR2 (germline): DFQATT, SNEGSKA (reference sequence). The CDR3 runs to 15 residues. The DNA for the CDR3 is TGCAGTGCTAGAACCGGGACTTACCCTTACAATGAGCAGTTCTTC. Translation: CSARTGTYPYNEQFF.

This clonotype was counted many times. The chain uses TRBV11-2 and TRBJ1-6; D is uncertain. CDR1 and CDR2 from the germline V gene are SGHAT and FQNNGV. Trimming took off 6 bases at V and 12 bases at J, with 18 bases between the two ends. The CDR3 runs to 14 residues. The CDR3 region has the DNA TGTGCCAGCAGTAGAGGACTCCTTAAGGGACCCCTCCACTTT. This encodes CASSRGLLKGPLHF. The full variable domain, rest sourced from reference TRBV11-2 and TRBJ1-6, is EAGVAQSPRYKIIEKRQSVAFWCNPISGHATLYWYQQILGQGPKLLIQFQNNGVVDDSQLPKDRFSAERLKGVDSTLKIQPAKLEDSAVYLCASSRGLLKGPLHFGNGTRLTVT.

This clonotype was seen ten or more times. The chain combines TRBV5-1 with TRBJ2-3; D is uncertain. In germline, CDR1 is SGHRS, CDR2 YFSETQ. This CDR3 spans 15 amino acids. V shed 0 bases and J shed 0 bases, with 8 bases lying between them. The CDR3 protein is CASSLENPSTDTQYF. The CDR3 DNA sequence: TGCGCCAGCAGCTTGGAGAATCCTAGCACAGATACGCAGTATTTT.

The genes are TRBV18 and TRBJ2-7; 10 bases are a match to TRBD1. Germline values: CDR1 KGHSH, CDR2 LQKENI. The junction had 5 bases not matched to a gene; V was cut back by 2 bases and J by 4 bases. The CDR3 extends over 15 amino acids. The CDR3 nucleotides read TGTGCCAGCTCACCAAGGGACAGGGGAAGGTACGAGCAGTACTTC. This translates into CASSPRDRGRYEQYF.

This clonotype was observed a handful of times. The chain is built from TRBV9 and TRBJ2-1, with 14 bases lining up with TRBD2. This CDR3 has 19 residues. V dropped 2 bases and J dropped 0; count of bases not matched to a gene: 7. From germline, CDR1 is SGDLS and CDR2 YYNGEE. CDR3: CASSVGTSGGKSSYNEQFF. The CDR3 DNA is TGTGCCAGCAGCGTCGGGACTAGCGGGGGTAAGAGCTCCTACAATGAGCAGTTCTTC.

This clonotype appeared a few times. The rearrangement joins TRBV5-6 to TRBJ2-1, with TRBD2 identical over 14 bases. With V trimmed by 2 bases and J by 8 bases, 15 bases remained unmatched. There are 19 residues in the CDR3. Germline V gene data show CDR1 as SGHDT and CDR2 as YYEEEE. CDR3 sequence reads: CASSLALIPGLAGVYEQFF. CDR3 coding DNA: TGTGCCAGCAGCTTAGCCCTAATTCCGGGACTAGCGGGAGTTTATGAGCAGTTCTTC.

The genes are TRBV27 and TRBJ2-1, with D possibly being TRBD1 or TRBD2 (5 bases each). CDR3 length: 12 residues. The germline V gene encodes CDR1 MNHEY and CDR2 SMNVEV (reference sequence). The V end was cut by 4 bases, the J end by 15 bases, with 16 bases between. The CDR3 loop is CASSSGAGWGFF. CDR3 DNA: TGTGCCAGCAGTTCCGGGGCAGGGTGGGGGTTCTTC.